This is a list of T cell receptor beta chains from one sample in a study of OX40 agonist ivuxolimab in advanced cancers. Clones were read by immunoSEQ multiplex PCR, and TCRdb kept only the in-frame ones, dropping some. Here the sample spans 65,000 to 95,000 clones, 88% being singletons. The input for sequencing was CD4+ or CD8+ T cells sorted from blood, taken in a trial of the OX40 agonist ivuxolimab. These receptors were collected from an adult with an advanced solid tumor such as melanoma, head and neck, liver or kidney cancer. The CDR3 runs from the conserved cysteine through the conserved F or W. The D gene is left open where the match is weak. Only part of the rows carry a size: once, few, many, or a class if the clone is expanded.

V gene	J gene	D gene	clone size	CDR3 DNA	CDR3 protein
TRBV6-1	TRBJ2-2	.	.	TGTGCCAGCAGCCACGGATCGCCGAACACCGGGGAGCTGTTTTTT	CASSHGSPNTGELFF
TRBV28	TRBJ1-1	TRBD1	.	TGTGCCAGCAGGGTAGACAGGGGCGGAGGTGGAGCTTTCTTT	CASRVDRGGGGAFF
TRBV18	TRBJ1-1	.	.	TGTGCCAGCTCACCCCAGGGTAGGGTTAACACTGAAGCTTTCTTT	CASSPQGRVNTEAFF
TRBV19	TRBJ2-3	.	.	TGTGCCAGTAGTAATAGCGGCACTAGCACAGATACGCAGTATTTT	CASSNSGTSTDTQYF
TRBV4-3	TRBJ2-6	.	.	TGCGCCAGCAGCCAAAGGGCCCACTCTGGGGCCAACGTCCTGACTTTC	CASSQRAHSGANVLTF
TRBV7-3	TRBJ2-1	.	.	TGTGCCAGCAGCCCCGGGACTCAGAGGGCTTACAATGAGCAGTTCTTC	CASSPGTQRAYNEQFF
TRBV18	TRBJ2-7	.	.	TGTGCCAGCTCACTCCCCGGGGTTCCCCCCTACGAGCAGTACTTC	CASSLPGVPPYEQYF
TRBV11-3	TRBJ2-2	.	.	TGTGCCAGCAGCTTAGGGGGTGGGAACGCGAACACCGGGGAGCTGTTTTTT	CASSLGGGNANTGELFF
TRBV4-1	TRBJ2-7	.	.	TGCGCCAGCAGCCAGCCCCTCGGGGCTTCTCACTACGAGCAGTACTTC	CASSQPLGASHYEQYF
TRBV6-7	TRBJ1-4	.	few	TGTGCCAGCAGTTCGAGGGACGTACTGTTTTTT	CASSSRDVLFF